Listed below are T cell receptor beta chains from one sample, sequenced in a study of T cells expressing NK-cell markers. After re-calling the 5' RACE reads, TCRdb lists one entry per CDR3 protein, DNA absent. Here the sample table reports 550,000 or so distinct CDR3 sequences. Material for sequencing was blood T cells: a sorted CD56 or NKG2C T cell subset, CD4+ or CD8+ T cells, or bulk PBMC T cells (not recorded which). All receptors come from a man between 18 and 29 years old in good health. Both conserved end residues are part of each CDR3.

j_call v_call cdr3_aa
TRBJ1-2 TRBV20-1 CSAPPPDSLYGYTF
TRBJ2-1 TRBV9 CASSVVGGGISYNEQFF
TRBJ2-3 TRBV5-1 CASSLARLQTGDTQYF
TRBJ1-1 TRBV6-2/TRBV6-3 CASSFYGTVEAFF
TRBJ2-2 TRBV5-6 CASSLSPSTGELFF
TRBJ2-2 TRBV10-3 CAISPKGQVGSGELFF
TRBJ2-3 TRBV11-2 CASSRPSQTGTDTQYF
TRBJ2-6 TRBV12-3/TRBV12-4 CASSLSVRVSGANVLTF
TRBJ2-1 TRBV25-1 CASSELGGRANEQFF
TRBJ2-1 TRBV7-8 CASSRLVYDGRANEQFF
TRBJ2-1 TRBV10-1 CASSEYLAGGDNEQFF
TRBJ2-7 TRBV20-1 CSARDISATYEQYF
TRBJ2-3 TRBV12-3/TRBV12-4 CATSRDSPLHTQYF
TRBJ2-5 TRBV30 CAWNWWQQARETQYF
TRBJ2-7 TRBV7-8 CASSANSDYRHYEQYF
TRBJ2-1 TRBV4-1 CASSQPGLAGEQFF
TRBJ2-3 TRBV6-1 CASSPSGNADTQYF
TRBJ2-5 TRBV27 CASSHRQGTNQETQYF
TRBJ2-2 TRBV2 CASSVGFAGELFF
TRBJ1-5 TRBV15 CATSRDRWGSNQPQHF
TRBJ2-1 TRBV4-1 CASSQPLAGVVNEQFF
TRBJ2-7 TRBV27 CASSLLSGTGSDEQYF
TRBJ2-3 TRBV15 CATSRTTGPLTDTQYF
TRBJ2-1 TRBV20-1 CSARDVPGQSYNEQFF
TRBJ2-1 TRBV4-1 CASTSGRAEQFF
TRBJ1-1 TRBV5-1 CASSPSTGLNTEAFF
TRBJ1-4 TRBV7-2 CASSLDYQMLFF